This entry is about one TCR beta chain. The repertoire was sequenced with immunoSEQ multiplex PCR; TCRdb's copy has only in-frame clones and lacks some. The sample holds approximately 980,000 clones, over 60% seen once. The CDR3 sequence is 16 residues long. With V trimmed by 6 bases and J by 7 bases, 17 bases remained unmatched. Germline V gene data show CDR1 as MNHEY and CDR2 as SVGAGI. This record comes from a study of shared clonotypes between healthy human individuals. Across the whole study: Aged between 18 and 49, the donors were a couple of women and three men.

This receptor was obtained from a man between 18 and 35 years old in good health. This chain joins TRBV6-5 and TRBJ2-7; 8 positions agree with TRBD2. Input material: memory CD4+ T cells sorted from blood. This sample's subset: CD45RA-negative fraction. In nucleotides, the CDR3 is TGTGCCAGCAGCTACGCAGGGGCCCGCCGGGGGGGTGAGCAGTACTTC. It specifies CASSYAGARRGGEQYF.